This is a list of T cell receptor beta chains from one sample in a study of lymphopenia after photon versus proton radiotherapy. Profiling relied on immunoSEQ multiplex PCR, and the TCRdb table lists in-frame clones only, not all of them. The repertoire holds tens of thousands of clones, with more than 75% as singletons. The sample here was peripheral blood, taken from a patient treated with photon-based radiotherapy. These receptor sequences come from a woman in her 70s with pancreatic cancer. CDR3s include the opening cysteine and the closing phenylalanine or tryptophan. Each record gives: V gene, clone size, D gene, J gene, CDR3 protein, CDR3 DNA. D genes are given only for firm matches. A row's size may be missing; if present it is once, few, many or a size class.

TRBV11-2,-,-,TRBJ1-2,CASSEGVGYTF,TGTGCCAGCAGCGAGGGGGTTGGCTACACCTTC
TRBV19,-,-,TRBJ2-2,CASSLRVHGELFF,TGTGCCAGTTCCCTACGGGTGCACGGGGAGCTGTTTTTT
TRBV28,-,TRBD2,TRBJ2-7,CASSLGGLAGGYEQYF,TGTGCCAGCAGTTTAGGGGGACTTGCGGGAGGGTACGAGCAGTACTTC
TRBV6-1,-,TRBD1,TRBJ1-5,CASSGRDRVGNQPQHF,TGTGCCAGCAGTGGCAGAGACAGGGTTGGCAATCAGCCCCAGCATTTT
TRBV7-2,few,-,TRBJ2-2,CASSLGGNTGELFF,TGTGCCAGCAGCTTAGGCGGGAACACCGGGGAGCTGTTTTTT
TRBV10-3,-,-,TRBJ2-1,CAISEIGSEQFF,TGTGCCATCAGTGAAATCGGGAGCGAGCAGTTCTTC
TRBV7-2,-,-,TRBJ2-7,CASSPGLPGIYEQYF,TGTGCCAGCAGCCCGGGACTCCCGGGGATTTACGAGCAGTACTTC
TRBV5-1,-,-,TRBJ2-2,CASSLGVLGGGTGELFF,TGCGCCAGCAGCTTGGGGGTCCTCGGAGGCGGCACCGGGGAGCTGTTTTTT
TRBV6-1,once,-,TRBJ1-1,CASSERRNTEAFF,TGTGCCAGCAGTGAAAGGAGAAACACTGAAGCTTTCTTT
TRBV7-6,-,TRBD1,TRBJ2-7,CASSPGQGGQKGEQYF,TGTGCCAGCAGCCCAGGTCAAGGGGGCCAGAAAGGGGAGCAGTACTTC
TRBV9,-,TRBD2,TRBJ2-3,CASSVASVAGGADTQYF,TGTGCCAGCAGCGTAGCTTCGGTGGCGGGAGGAGCAGATACGCAGTATTTT
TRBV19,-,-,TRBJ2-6,CASSSPGLSGANVLTF,TGTGCCAGTAGTAGCCCAGGCCTCTCTGGGGCCAACGTCCTGACTTTC
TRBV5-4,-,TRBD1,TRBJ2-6,CASSFPGQSLSGANVLTF,TGTGCCAGCAGCTTCCCGGGACAGTCGCTCTCTGGGGCCAACGTCCTGACTTTC
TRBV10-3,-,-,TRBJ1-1,CAISESVGSTEAFF,TGTGCCATCAGTGAGTCAGTGGGCAGCACTGAAGCTTTCTTT
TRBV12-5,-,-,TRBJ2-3,CASGFGDGTDTQYF,TGTGCTAGTGGTTTTGGGGATGGGACAGATACGCAGTATTTT
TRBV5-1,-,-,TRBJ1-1,CASSMDGLNTEAFF,TGCGCCAGCAGCATGGACGGATTGAACACTGAAGCTTTCTTT
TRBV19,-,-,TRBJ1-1,CASSPDGGSLKRNTEAFF,TGTGCCAGTAGCCCCGACGGGGGCAGCTTAAAGAGGAACACTGAAGCTTTCTTT
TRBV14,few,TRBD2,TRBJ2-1,CASSQKTSSGSSYNEQFF,TGTGCCAGCAGCCAAAAGACGTCTAGCGGGAGCTCCTACAATGAGCAGTTCTTC
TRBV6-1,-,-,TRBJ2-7,CASSLQGGAPYEQYF,TGTGCCAGCAGCCTACAGGGAGGGGCGCCTTACGAGCAGTACTTC
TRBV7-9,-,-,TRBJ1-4,CASSQGGKLFF,TGTGCCAGCAGTCAAGGTGGAAAACTGTTTTTT
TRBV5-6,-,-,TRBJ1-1,CASSLLARDPAGTEAFF,TGTGCCAGCAGCTTGCTCGCCAGGGATCCGGCAGGCACTGAAGCTTTCTTT
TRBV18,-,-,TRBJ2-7,CASSSSSYEQYF,TGTGCCAGCTCATCTAGCTCCTACGAGCAGTACTTC
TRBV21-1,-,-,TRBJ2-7,CASSKNKEGWSSGNSYEQYF,TGTGCCAGCAGCAAAAATAAAGAGGGATGGAGTAGCGGGAACTCCTACGAGCAGTACTTC
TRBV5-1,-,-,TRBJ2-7,CASSSGPGPYEQYF,TGCGCCAGCAGCTCTGGACCCGGACCCTACGAGCAGTACTTC
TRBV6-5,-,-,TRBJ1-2,CASSYPGSPYGYTF,TGTGCCAGCAGTTACCCCGGGTCCCCCTATGGCTACACCTTC
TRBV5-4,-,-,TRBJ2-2,CASSLAGALGELFF,TGTGCCAGCAGCTTGGCAGGGGCGCTCGGGGAGCTGTTTTTT
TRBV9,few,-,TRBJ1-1,CASSAPDGALEAFF,TGTGCCAGCAGCGCCCCCGACGGTGCCCTTGAAGCTTTCTTT
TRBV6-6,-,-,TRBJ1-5,CASSLSGENQPQHF,TGTGCCAGCAGTTTATCAGGGGAGAATCAGCCCCAGCATTTT
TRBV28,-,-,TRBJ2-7,CASSFRTTSEQYF,TGTGCCAGCAGTTTCAGGACAACAAGCGAGCAGTACTTC
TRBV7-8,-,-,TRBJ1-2,CASSPGGLWGDSNYGYTF,TGTGCCAGCAGCCCTGGTGGGTTATGGGGGGACTCAAACTATGGCTACACCTTC
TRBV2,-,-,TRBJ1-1,CASRTVNMNTEAFF,TGTGCCAGCCGGACAGTTAATATGAACACTGAAGCTTTCTTT
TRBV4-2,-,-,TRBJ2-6,CASSQDPVIGMAGANVLTF,TGTGCCAGCAGCCAAGATCCAGTCATAGGGATGGCGGGGGCCAACGTCCTGACTTTC